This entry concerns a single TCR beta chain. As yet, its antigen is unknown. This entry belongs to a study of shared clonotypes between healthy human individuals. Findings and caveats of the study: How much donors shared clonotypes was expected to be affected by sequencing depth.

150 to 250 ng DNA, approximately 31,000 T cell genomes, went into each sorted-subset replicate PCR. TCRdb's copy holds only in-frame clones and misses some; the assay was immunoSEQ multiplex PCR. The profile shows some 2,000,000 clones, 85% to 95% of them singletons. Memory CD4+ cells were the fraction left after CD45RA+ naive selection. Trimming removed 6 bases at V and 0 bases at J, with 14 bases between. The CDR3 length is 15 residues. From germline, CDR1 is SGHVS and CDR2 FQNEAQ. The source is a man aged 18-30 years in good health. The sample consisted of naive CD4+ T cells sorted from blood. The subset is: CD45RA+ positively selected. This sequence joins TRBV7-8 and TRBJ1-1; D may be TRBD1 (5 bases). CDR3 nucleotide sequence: TGTGCCAGCAGTGGGACTTCGATTATGAACACTGAAGCTTTCTTT. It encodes CASSGTSIMNTEAFF.